The entry below gives a single TCR beta chain sequence along with its context. This sample was taken from a study of blood T cell repertoires in COVID-19. Whole-study context: Sites in the United States, Italy and Spain provided acute and convalescent COVID-19 samples. T cells, B-cell-depleted T cells, or PBMCs supplied cDNA or gDNA.

As processed by the authors: Amplification from reference gene primers served as the basis for estimated nucleated cell counts. Using immunoSEQ multiplex PCR, the repertoire was profiled, and TCRdb retains in-frame clones only, with some absent. V, J and clone size reflect that table, while D and trimming were determined from the DNA. The sample records 100,000 or so clones, roughly 77% being singletons. Per germline, CDR1 SGDLS and CDR2 YYNGEE. The trim removed 4 bases at V and 1 base at J, leaving 2 bases unmatched. The CDR3 is made up of 15 amino acids. The TCR sequence derives from a human donor in a cohort sampled during active COVID-19. The sequencing sample was made of peripheral blood. The chain couples TRBV9 to TRBJ2-2, with 9 bases that match TRBD2. The CDR3 DNA reads as TGTGCCAGCAGCTTTAGCGGGGGGAACACCGGGGAGCTGTTTTTT. This encodes CASSFSGGNTGELFF.